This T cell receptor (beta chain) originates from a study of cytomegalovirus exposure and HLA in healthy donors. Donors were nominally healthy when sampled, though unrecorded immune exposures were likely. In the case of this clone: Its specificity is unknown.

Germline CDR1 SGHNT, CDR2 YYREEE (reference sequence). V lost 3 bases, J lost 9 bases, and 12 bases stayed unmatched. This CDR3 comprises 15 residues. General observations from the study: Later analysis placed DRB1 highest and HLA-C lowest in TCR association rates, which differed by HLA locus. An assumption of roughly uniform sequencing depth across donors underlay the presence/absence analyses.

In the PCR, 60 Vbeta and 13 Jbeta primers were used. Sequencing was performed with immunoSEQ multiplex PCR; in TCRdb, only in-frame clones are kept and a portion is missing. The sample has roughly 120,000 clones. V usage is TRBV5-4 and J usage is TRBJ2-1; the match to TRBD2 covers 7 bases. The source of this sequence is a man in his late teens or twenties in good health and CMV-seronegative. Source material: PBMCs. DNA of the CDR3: TGTGCCAGCAGCTATCAGGGACTACGAGAATCTGAGCAGTTCTTC. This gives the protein CASSYQGLRESEQFF.